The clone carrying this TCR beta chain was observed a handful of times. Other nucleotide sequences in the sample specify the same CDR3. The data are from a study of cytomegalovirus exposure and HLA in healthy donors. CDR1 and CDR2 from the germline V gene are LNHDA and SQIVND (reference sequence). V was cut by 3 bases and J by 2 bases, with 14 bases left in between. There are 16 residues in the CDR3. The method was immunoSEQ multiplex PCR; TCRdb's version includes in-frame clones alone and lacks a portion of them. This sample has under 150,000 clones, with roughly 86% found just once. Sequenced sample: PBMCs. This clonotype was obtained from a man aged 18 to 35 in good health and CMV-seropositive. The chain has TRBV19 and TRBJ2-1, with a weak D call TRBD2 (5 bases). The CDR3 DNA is TGTGCCAGTAGTATTAGAAGCGGCGGGCCCTACAATGAGCAGTTCTTC. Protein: CASSIRSGGPYNEQFF.